This TCR beta chain comes out of a study of blood T cell repertoires in COVID-19. Study-level information: The United States, Italy and Spain provided the acute and convalescent COVID-19 samples. T cells, B-cell-depleted T cells, or PBMCs provided the cDNA or gDNA that served as material.

Germline V gene data show CDR1 as DFQATT and CDR2 as SNEGSKA (reference sequence). The germline V and J ends were trimmed by 7 bases and 4 bases, with 11 bases remaining between them. The CDR3 contains 11 residues. Assay: immunoSEQ multiplex PCR; the TCRdb copy retains only in-frame clones and omits some. The sample records about 130,000 clones, 65% to 85% being singletons. The Seattle patients, enrolled during active infection, were followed longitudinally. The chain has TRBV20-1 and TRBJ2-7; D not resolved. What was sequenced was peripheral blood. This clonotype was sampled from a man in his thirties or forties with COVID-19, enrolled during active disease. The CDR3 sequence: CSVPLKYEQYF. The CDR3 region has the DNA TGCAGTGTGCCCCTAAAGTACGAGCAGTACTTC.